What follows describes a single T cell receptor (beta chain). The antigen is unknown. These data come from a study of radiotherapy plus CTLA-4 blockade in lung cancer. Study at large: Disease control was seen in over 25% of patients, objective responses in around 20%.

Ipilimumab-mediated CTLA-4 blockade plus focal radiation was given to patients having chemo-refractory metastatic non-small-cell lung cancer. The CDR3 is 12 residues long. Data came from immunoSEQ multiplex PCR; TCRdb stores just in-frame clones and leaves some out. The sample holds about 25,000 clones; 71% are singletons and the top ten take 3% to 4%. Points from the study as a whole: Tumor-derived TCR clones expanded in blood after radiotherapy plus ipilimumab. Best predicting response, reportedly, were early blood T cell clone dynamics, with interferon-beta.

The rearrangement uses TRBV21-1 and TRBJ2-7; no DNA check was done on the table's D call, TRBD2. TRBV21-1 is annotated as a pseudogene. The sample consisted of peripheral blood, taken from a patient treated with radiotherapy plus ipilimumab. The receptor's source is a human donor with non-small cell lung cancer whose response to radiotherapy plus ipilimumab could not be evaluated. The DNA of the CDR3 is TGTGCCAGCAGCAAAGGGGGGGGCTCGCAGTACTTC. Amino acids: CASSKGGGSQYF.